Detailed here is one TCR beta chain. This sample was taken from a study of blood T cell repertoires in COVID-19. On the study more broadly: Spain, Italy and the United States supplied samples that represented acute and convalescent COVID-19. T cells, B-cell-depleted T cells, or PBMCs provided the cDNA or gDNA that served as material.

Measured with immunoSEQ multiplex PCR; TCRdb has only the in-frame clones, and not every one. Of some 180,000 clones in the sample, around 85% were seen once. The TCR comes from a woman aged 60-75 years with acute or convalescent COVID-19. Sequenced material: peripheral blood.

This CDR3 reads CASSDPGGTEAFF. CDR3 nucleotide sequence: TGTGCCAGCAGTGACCCCGGAGGAACTGAAGCTTTCTTT. This rearrangement joins TRBV6-2 or TRBV6-3 to TRBJ1-1; D unresolved. The CDR3 has 13 residues. In germline, CDR1 is MNHEY, CDR2 SVGEGT. V was trimmed by 5 bases and J by 5 bases, leaving 12 bases between them.